This T cell receptor (beta chain) was identified during a study of blood T cell repertoires in COVID-19. CDR3 length: 15 amino acids. Trimming left V 0 bases short and J 5 bases short, with 14 bases between. CDR1 LGHNA and CDR2 YSLEER come from the germline V gene. As originally analysed: Cell counts per sample came from amplifying reference gene primers. Generated by immunoSEQ multiplex PCR, the TCRdb table keeps only in-frame clones and is missing some. That table furnishes V, J and clone size, whereas the DNA furnished D and trimming. The data contain 250,000 to 350,000 clones, around 87% of them singletons.

The sequenced sample consisted of peripheral blood. V is TRBV4-3 and J is TRBJ2-7, with D possibly TRBD2 on 7 matching bases. This receptor was taken from a woman in her fifties or sixties who had recovered from COVID-19. This CDR3 reads CASSQEGGGINEQYF. CDR3 DNA sequence: TGCGCCAGCAGCCAAGAGGGAGGGGGGATCAACGAGCAGTACTTC.